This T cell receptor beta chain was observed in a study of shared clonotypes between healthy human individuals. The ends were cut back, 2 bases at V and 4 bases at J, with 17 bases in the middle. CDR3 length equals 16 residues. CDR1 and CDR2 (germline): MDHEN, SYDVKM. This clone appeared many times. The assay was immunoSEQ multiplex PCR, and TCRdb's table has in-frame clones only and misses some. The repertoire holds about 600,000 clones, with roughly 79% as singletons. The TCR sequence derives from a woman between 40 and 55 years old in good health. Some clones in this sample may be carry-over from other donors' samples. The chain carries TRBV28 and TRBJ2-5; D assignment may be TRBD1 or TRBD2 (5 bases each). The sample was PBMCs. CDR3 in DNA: TGTGCCAGCAGTTTAGGGGCAGGGAGAAGGCGAGAGACCCAGTACTTC. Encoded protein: CASSLGAGRRRETQYF.